The present T cell receptor beta chain was sequenced within a study of radiation and T cells in renal cell carcinoma. In the study overall: Nephrectomy followed 15 Gy stereotactic body radiation by 4 weeks. Study observations and caveats: From baseline, blood top tumor clonotypes peaked at 2 weeks post-radiation.

Data came from immunoSEQ multiplex PCR; TCRdb stores just in-frame clones and leaves some out. The table shows about 130,000 clones, with 70% to 90% occurring only once. Points on this clone: Its antigen is unknown.

Described time point: blood 2 weeks post-SBRT. Regarding treatment: 15 Gy SBRT to primary tumor, nephrectomy 4 weeks later. After SBRT, blood was collected at 2 and 4 weeks, plus baseline. The tumor was a clear cell renal cell carcinoma. CDR3 length equals 13 residues. Germline V gene data show CDR1 as LNHDA and CDR2 as SQIVND (reference sequence). Unmatched junction bases numbered 4, after V lost 6 bases and J lost 4 bases. The chain is built from TRBV19 and TRBJ2-5, with 8 nucleotides matching TRBD1. The TCR comes from a woman between 55 and 75 years old with renal cell carcinoma. The specimen was blood, collected from a patient whose treatment included radiotherapy and nephrectomy. The CDR3 bases are TGTGCCAGTAGCCCGACAGGGGCAGAGACCCAGTACTTC. Translated: CASSPTGAETQYF.